Given below is one TCR beta chain in context. Its antigen is not known. This specimen belongs to a study of vaccination and CD4 T cells after COVID-19. About the research overall: Post-COVID draws followed diagnosis by a median roughly 99 days (range 35 to 161). Findings and caveats of the study: A median of around 86% of reactive clones, in convalescent patients, became evident only post-vaccination.

The treatment: roughly ten-day PBMC culture with coronavirus spike peptide pools or control peptides (ViraFEST assay). CDR3 length: 15 residues. Germline V gives CDR1 DFQATT, CDR2 SNEGSKA (reference sequence). The ends were cut back, 6 bases at V and 7 bases at J, with 25 bases in the middle. Oncomine TCR Beta short-read sequencing was applied to DNA from cultured CD4+ T cells. Genomic DNA was drawn out of CD4+ T cells grown in culture. TCRdb processed the PCR reads anew with MiXCR; each CDR3 protein has one entry. The data contain tens of thousands of distinct CDR3 sequences, under 80% of them singletons.

This sequence was found in a human donor who had recovered from COVID-19. The chain has TRBV20-1 and TRBJ2-7, with D possibly being TRBD2 (5 bases). Sequenced sample: CD4+ T cells from blood, cultured in vitro. CDR3 nucleotides: TGCAGTGCCAAGAGGCGTGGGCAGACCTGGAGGGAGCAGTACTTC. It is translated as CSAKRRGQTWREQYF.